These 31 T cell receptor beta chains share one sample of origin, sequenced in a study of control samples from healthy donors and cancer patients (dated by TCRdb to the early 2020s). The library was obtained by the immunoSEQ multiplex PCR assay. TCRdb mirrors the immuneACCESS table, restricted to in-frame sequences. Some clones are absent from its copies; in checked studies, under half trace to an unresolved V gene, and the reason for the others is unknown. This sample has just over 150,000 clones in its table, and over 90% of those were observed once. The leading ten clones occupy around 2.4% of the sample. The sequencing input was blood. All receptors come from a man between 45 and 60 years old in good health.

V usage is TRBV15 and J usage is TRBJ1-5; no definite D call. The CDR3 contains 13 residues. In germline, CDR1 is LNHNV, CDR2 YYDKDF (reference sequence). Trimming left V 1 base short and J 7 bases short, with 8 bases between. Here the CDR3 DNA reads TGTGCCACCAGCAGAGGGGGAGGGCAGCCCCAGCATTTT. Encoded protein: CATSRGGGQPQHF.

The CDR3 protein is CASSTGFSQPQHF. For the CDR3, the DNA is TGTGCCAGCAGTACAGGGTTTAGTCAGCCCCAGCATTTT. This rearrangement joins TRBV12-3 or TRBV12-4 to TRBJ1-5; a weak D match, TRBD1 (6 bases). This CDR3 region has 13 residues. V was trimmed by 5 bases and J by 6 bases, leaving 11 bases between them.

CDR3 coding DNA: TGTGCCAGCAGCCCGGATGGAGGGTCCCGAGAGACCCAGTACTTC. Translating it yields CASSPDGGSRETQYF. The rearrangement joins TRBV5-6 to TRBJ2-5; D possibly corresponds to TRBD2 (6 bases). V shed 4 bases and J shed 4 bases, with 17 bases lying between them. Germline CDR1 reads SGHDT; CDR2 reads YYEEEE. This CDR3 contains 15 residues. Filled out from reference TRBV5-6 and TRBJ2-5, the complete variable domain reads DAGVTQSPTHLIKTRGQQVTLRCSPKSGHDTVSWYQQALGQGPQFIFQYYEEEERQRGNFPDRFSGHQFPNYSSELNVNALLLGDSALYLCASSPDGGSRETQYFGPGTRLLVL.

V and J are TRBV6-5 and TRBJ1-1; 10 bases align to TRBD1. Losses at the gene ends were 6 bases for V and 10 bases for J; bases not matched to a gene: 14. CDR1 is MNHEY, CDR2 SVGAGI, per germline. The CDR3 runs to 15 residues. The CDR3 DNA follows: TGTGCCAGCAGAGCTAGACAGGGGGCGACCCCCGGAGCTTTCTTT. Translation gives CASRARQGATPGAFF.

The gene calls are TRBV9 and TRBJ2-7; 16 nucleotides match TRBD2. Germline CDR1 is SGDLS and CDR2 is YYNGEE. The CDR3 contains 21 residues. V dropped 9 bases and J dropped 7; count of bases not matched to a gene: 28. The CDR3 sequence is CANDLGQGASGTSGRAWEQYF. The CDR3 region has the DNA TGTGCCAACGACCTGGGACAGGGGGCCTCCGGGACTAGCGGGAGGGCCTGGGAGCAGTACTTC.

This chain connects TRBV2 to TRBJ1-1, with 7 bases that match TRBD1. V was clipped by 1 base and J by 9 bases; unmatched bases: 2. The germline gives CDR1 SNHLY, CDR2 FYNNEI. The CDR3 length is 12 residues. This chain's CDR3 is CASSEGTGKAFF. CDR3 DNA sequence: TGTGCCAGCAGTGAAGGGACAGGAAAAGCTTTCTTT.

The chain carries TRBV30 and TRBJ1-5, with a tentative D call TRBD1 (5 bases). From germline, CDR1 is GTSNPN and CDR2 SVGIG (reference sequence). The CDR3 is 15 amino acids. V dropped 2 bases and J dropped 0 bases, with 11 bases sitting between them. The CDR3 here is CAWSFGGSSNQPQHF. The CDR3, as DNA: TGTGCCTGGAGTTTCGGGGGGAGTAGCAATCAGCCCCAGCATTTT.

This rearrangement joins TRBV7-9 to TRBJ2-7, with D possibly TRBD2 on 5 matching bases. CDR1 is SEHNR and CDR2 is FQNEAQ in the germline V gene (reference sequence). Trimming cost V 2 bases and J 2 bases, with 16 bases left between them. CDR3 size: 16 residues. CDR3 protein: CASSLSRVAKTYEQYF. DNA for the CDR3: TGTGCCAGCAGCTTATCGCGGGTAGCCAAGACCTACGAGCAGTACTTC.

The chain combines TRBV7-2 with TRBJ2-1; 9 positions agree with TRBD2. With V trimmed by 6 bases and J by 7 bases, 10 bases remained unmatched. Germline loops: CDR1 SGHTA, CDR2 FQGNSA. This CDR3 spans 15 amino acids. CDR3 sequence reads: CASRPPGLAINEQFF. The CDR3 DNA follows: TGTGCCAGCAGACCTCCGGGACTAGCAATTAATGAGCAGTTCTTC.

In this sample, this clone turned up a few times. The chain links TRBV19 to TRBJ2-2; tentative D call: TRBD1 (5 bases). This CDR3 contains 14 residues. Germline CDR1 is LNHDA and CDR2 is SQIVND (reference sequence). Trimming stripped 5 bases from V and 5 bases from J, with 12 bases between. In nucleotides, the CDR3 is TGTGCCAGTAGTGGCAGGGTGAAGACCGGGGAGCTGTTTTTT. As protein: CASSGRVKTGELFF.

In DNA, the CDR3 is TGTGCCAGCACCTCGACGTGGAACACTGAAGCTTTCTTT. Its protein product is CASTSTWNTEAFF. V and J are TRBV6-5 and TRBJ1-1; D is undetermined. V was clipped by 7 bases and J by 1 base, with 10 bases between them. The CDR3 covers 13 residues. The germline V gene has CDR1 MNHEY and CDR2 SVGAGI.

Comments on this clone: Other DNA sequences in the same sample also yield this CDR3. The chain combines TRBV18 with TRBJ1-5; TRBD1 aligns across 8 bases. The germline CDR1 and CDR2 sequences are KGHSH and LQKENI. Trimming at V came to 3 bases and at J to 4 bases, leaving 2 bases not matched to a gene. The CDR3 runs 14 residues. In DNA form, the CDR3 reads TGTGCCAGCTCACCCGGACAGGGAAATCAGCCCCAGCATTTT. The encoded protein is CASSPGQGNQPQHF.

The chain uses TRBV10-2 and TRBJ2-7; the match to TRBD2 covers 14 bases. The germline gives CDR1 WSHSY, CDR2 SAAADI. This CDR3 contains 14 residues. The ends lost 5 bases at V and 7 bases at J; junction bases unmatched: 4. The DNA for the CDR3 is TGCGCCAGCAGTTCGACTAGCGGGAGGGTAGAGCAGTACTTC. Encoded protein: CASSSTSGRVEQYF.

This rearrangement joins TRBV5-1 to TRBJ2-3, with D possibly TRBD2 on 7 matching bases. CDR3 size: 14 residues. Deletions cut 2 bases from V and 5 bases from J, with 12 bases between. The germline gives CDR1 SGHRS, CDR2 YFSETQ. CDR3 loop: CASSFGGAEDTQYF. The CDR3 DNA reads TGCGCCAGCAGCTTTGGGGGGGCAGAAGATACGCAGTATTTT.

The CDR3 coding sequence is TGTGCCAGCTCACCACCGAGTAGCCAATCCTACGAGCAGTACTTC. Its translation is CASSPPSSQSYEQYF. The chain carries TRBV18 and TRBJ2-7; no clear D. The V end lost 0 bases, the J end lost 1 base, and 10 bases lay between the germline ends. CDR1 is KGHSH and CDR2 is LQKENI in the germline V gene. The CDR3 length is 15 residues.

This chain uses TRBV7-9 with TRBJ2-1; possible D gene TRBD2, 6 bases. CDR1 SEHNR and CDR2 FQNEAQ come from the germline V gene (reference sequence). This CDR3 comprises 14 residues. Between the trimmed V and J ends, which lost 2 bases and 4 bases, there was a span of 9 bases. CDR3 residues: CASSLSTSYNEQFF. CDR3 sequence (DNA): TGTGCCAGCAGCTTATCGACTAGTTACAATGAGCAGTTCTTC.

The chain combines TRBV19 with TRBJ2-7; TRBD2 matches 15 bases. From germline, CDR1 is LNHDA and CDR2 SQIVND (reference sequence). J lost 0 bases, V lost 5 bases, and 11 bases had no gene match. The CDR3 is 19 residues long. CDR3 DNA: TGTGCCAGTAGTTCACCGGGACTAGCGGGAGGAGGAGGCTCCTACGAGCAGTACTTC. This gives the protein CASSSPGLAGGGGSYEQYF.

V usage is TRBV27 and J usage is TRBJ1-5; a possible D gene is TRBD1 (5 bases). The ends were cut back, 6 bases at V and 6 bases at J, with 12 bases in the middle. Germline V CDR1 and CDR2: MNHEY, SMNVEV (reference sequence). CDR3 length equals 13 residues. The CDR3 loop reads CASSFQGSQPQHF. Here the CDR3 DNA reads TGTGCCAGCAGCTTTCAGGGAAGTCAGCCCCAGCATTTT.

The V gene is TRBV12-3 or TRBV12-4, the J gene TRBJ2-1, with TRBD1 matching over 9 bases. The V gene end was trimmed by 1 base and the J gene end by 15 bases; junction bases not matched to a gene: 4. The CDR3 runs 12 residues. This CDR3 is CASSLGDRVSFF. CDR3 nucleotides: TGTGCCAGCAGTTTAGGGGACAGGGTATCGTTCTTC.

The chain couples TRBV14 to TRBJ1-1, with D maybe TRBD1 (5 bases). The V end lost 4 bases, the J end lost 7 bases, and 10 bases lay between the germline ends. CDR1 and CDR2 from the germline V gene are SGHDN and FVKESK. The CDR3 totals 12 residues. The CDR3 bases are TGTGCCAGCAGCCCAGGGTACAGTGAAGCTTTCTTT. Protein: CASSPGYSEAFF.

CDR3: CASSGNTVSGNTIYF. The CDR3 DNA reads as TGTGCCAGCAGCGGGAATACAGTCTCTGGAAACACCATATATTTT. The chain uses TRBV6-5 and TRBJ1-3; D gene uncertain. CDR1 and CDR2 (germline): MNHEY, SVGAGI. V gave up 6 bases and J gave up 0 bases, with 12 bases separating them. This CDR3 region has 15 residues.

The CDR3 DNA reads TGTGCCTGGAGTCGGACAGGATACACTGAAGCTTTCTTT. This translates into CAWSRTGYTEAFF. V usage is TRBV30 and J usage is TRBJ1-1; 7 nucleotides agree with TRBD1. V lost 2 bases to trimming and J lost 3 bases; unmatched junction nucleotides: 3. The CDR3 extends over 13 amino acids. The germline V gene encodes CDR1 GTSNPN and CDR2 SVGIG (reference sequence). Complete variable domain (other parts from reference TRBV30 and TRBJ1-1): SQTIHQWPATLVQPVGSPLSLECTVEGTSNPNLYWYRQAAGRGLQLLFYSVGIGQISSEVPQNLSASRPQDRQFILSSKKLLLSDSGFYLCAWSRTGYTEAFFGQGTRLTVV.

V and J are TRBV19 and TRBJ1-5, with D possibly being TRBD1 (5 bases). V lost 3 bases and J 2 bases, leaving 11 bases between the germline ends. This CDR3 has 15 amino acids. CDR1 and CDR2 (germline): LNHDA, SQIVND (reference sequence). The CDR3 sequence is CASSIRGLGNQPQHF. For the CDR3, the DNA is TGTGCCAGTAGTATTCGGGGGTTGGGCAATCAGCCCCAGCATTTT.

The chain's CDR3 is CASSLGGSSSYEQYF. CDR3 nucleotide sequence: TGTGCCAGCAGTTTGGGCGGGTCGAGCTCCTACGAGCAGTACTTC. This chain joins TRBV28 and TRBJ2-7; D is possibly TRBD2 (5 bases). The CDR3 has 15 amino acids. Germline V gene sequence: CDR1 MDHEN, CDR2 SYDVKM. V lost 3 bases to trimming and J lost 0 bases, with 12 bases between them.

V gene TRBV18 combines with J gene TRBJ2-1; 7 bases line up with TRBD2. CDR3 length: 17 residues. Trimming cost V 1 base and J 0 bases; bases outside gene matches: 6. Per germline, CDR1 KGHSH and CDR2 LQKENI. In DNA form, the CDR3 reads TGTGCCAGCTCACCACAGCGGGGCGGGGCCTCCTACAATGAGCAGTTCTTC. It yields the protein CASSPQRGGASYNEQFF.

The rearrangement links TRBV20-1 to TRBJ2-1; either TRBD1 or TRBD2 may supply D (5 bases each). This CDR3 region has 11 residues. Trimming took 8 bases from V and 5 from J, leaving 10 bases between them. Germline V lookup: CDR1 DFQATT, CDR2 SNEGSKA (reference sequence). The CDR3 bases are TGCAGTACGGGGACGAACAATGAGCAGTTCTTC. This codes for CSTGTNNEQFF.

The rearrangement uses TRBV18 and TRBJ2-3, with unresolved D. Per germline, CDR1 KGHSH and CDR2 LQKENI. Trimming removed 6 bases from V and 5 bases from J, with 12 bases in between. The CDR3 runs to 13 residues. CDR3 sequence: CASSQGFQDTQYF. The DNA for the CDR3 is TGTGCCAGCTCCCAAGGGTTTCAAGATACGCAGTATTTT.

CDR3 region: CASSFKGQGAYGYTF. Here the CDR3 DNA reads TGTGCCAGCAGTTTTAAGGGACAGGGAGCCTATGGCTACACCTTC. This sequence joins TRBV27 and TRBJ1-2; 9 nucleotides match TRBD1. Trimming took 3 bases from V and 4 from J; bases not matched to a gene: 6. The CDR3 has 15 residues. Germline loops: CDR1 MNHEY, CDR2 SMNVEV (reference sequence).

The genes are TRBV7-2 and TRBJ2-7, with 14 bases matching TRBD2. The CDR3 is 17 amino acids. The germline V gene encodes CDR1 SGHTA and CDR2 FQGNSA. The trim removed 6 bases at V and 6 bases at J, leaving 13 bases unmatched. The CDR3 DNA reads TGTGCCAGCAGTCGTCCCGGGACTAGCGGGAGTCATAGCGAGCAGTACTTC. Translating gives CASSRPGTSGSHSEQYF.

V usage is TRBV30 and J usage is TRBJ1-2; tentatively, D is TRBD1 (6 bases). The V end lost 5 bases, the J end lost 3 bases, and 10 bases lay between the germline ends. This CDR3 is 12 amino acids long. Germline V gene data show CDR1 as GTSNPN and CDR2 as SVGIG (reference sequence). CDR3: CAWGEGDYGYTF. CDR3 DNA: TGTGCCTGGGGAGAGGGGGACTATGGCTACACCTTC.

To note about this clone: The junction differs from germline at one of its ends, possibly a read error. This chain links TRBV7-7 with TRBJ2-1; the D gene is possibly TRBD2 (6 bases). Per germline, CDR1 SSHAT and CDR2 FNYEAQ (reference sequence). The CDR3 sequence is 16 residues long. This CDR3 reads CASSPGRKVVDNEQFF. The CDR3 nucleotides are TGTGCTAGCAGCCCAGGGAGGAAGGTAGTCGACAATGAGCAGTTCTTC.